This T cell receptor (beta chain) is drawn from a study of cytomegalovirus exposure and HLA in healthy donors. Background on the study: HLA-typed donors were the source of approximately 88 million unique TCRs, which an early data release held.

Findings of the study overall: The likely origin of a cluster of highly shared sequence variants was a sequencing artifact. Later analysis showed TCR association rates varying by HLA locus, highest for DRB1 and lowest for HLA-C. Cytomegalovirus status was reportedly diagnosed by the classifier with high specificity and sensitivity.

About this clone itself: What it recognizes is unknown.

The CDR3 spans 17 residues. V was pared by 6 bases and J by 0 bases, with 12 bases of the junction left unmatched. Germline assignment: CDR1 MGHDK and CDR2 SYGVNS. Vbeta (60) and Jbeta (13) primers were used in the PCR. Sequenced by immunoSEQ multiplex PCR; TCRdb stores in-frame clones only, minus some. The listing contains roughly 73,000 clones. Sequenced material: PBMCs. The chain employs TRBV25-1 and TRBJ2-7, with TRBD1 matching 9 bases. This TCR was sampled from a female donor in good health and CMV-seropositive. The CDR3 DNA reads as TGTGCCAGCAGCGGTATGACAACAGGGGGCTACTCCTACGAGCAGTACTTC. As protein: CASSGMTTGGYSYEQYF.